A selection of T cell receptor beta chains follows, all from one sample in a study of T cell responses to AZD1222 COVID-19 vaccine. TCRdb's table, derived via immunoSEQ multiplex PCR, lists solely in-frame clones and lacks some. Found here are about 110,000 clones, about 91% of them singletons; the top ten hold roughly 6.7%. Sequenced here: peripheral blood, sampled 28 days after the second AZD1222 dose. Receptors were obtained from an adult who received the AZD1222 COVID-19 vaccine. Both conserved end residues are part of each CDR3. The D gene is left open where the match is weak. Clone size is stated in some rows and not others, as once, few, many or a class when expanded.

TRBV5-4	TRBJ1-6	-	-	TGTGCCAGCAGCTTGGACAGCCCCGGGGGTAATTCACCCCTCCACTTT	CASSLDSPGGNSPLHF
TRBV7-2	TRBJ1-5	-	-	TGTGCCAGCACCTTTAATAATCAGCCCCAGCATTTT	CASTFNNQPQHF
TRBV6-5	TRBJ2-5	once	-	TGTGCCAGCAGTTGGGGGGAGACCCAGTACTTC	CASSWGETQYF
TRBV7-9	TRBJ1-4	-	TRBD1	TGTGCCAGCAGCACCTCAGGGGGCGTAGATGAAAAACTGTTTTTT	CASSTSGGVDEKLFF
TRBV5-4	TRBJ2-7	-	TRBD1	TGTGCCAGCAGCAAACAGGGGGCCCTTTTTAACGAGCAGTACTTC	CASSKQGALFNEQYF
TRBV6-2/TRBV6-3	TRBJ1-1	-	-	TGTGCCAGCAGCGCTTACACGGGGCTCACTGAAGCTTTCTTT	CASSAYTGLTEAFF
TRBV7-9	TRBJ1-5	-	-	TGTGCCAGCAGCTTAGCAGGGAATCATCAGCCCCAGCATTTT	CASSLAGNHQPQHF
TRBV27	TRBJ2-7	-	TRBD1	TGTGCCAGCAGTTTTGGGACAGGCCTCTACGAGCAGTACTTC	CASSFGTGLYEQYF
TRBV6-4	TRBJ1-1	-	TRBD1	TGTGCCAGCAGACCGGGACAGGGACGGTCTGAAGCTTTCTTT	CASRPGQGRSEAFF
TRBV19	TRBJ1-3	-	-	TGTGCCAGTAGCCCGGCCCCGGGGACCATATATTTT	CASSPAPGTIYF
TRBV4-3	TRBJ2-1	once	TRBD1	TGCGCCAGCAGCCAAGACTTAACAGGGGGTTCGGATGAGCAGTTCTTC	CASSQDLTGGSDEQFF